This is a list of T cell receptor beta chains from one sample in a study of cytomegalovirus exposure and HLA in healthy donors. TCRdb keeps only in-frame clones here, not all; method: immunoSEQ multiplex PCR. The repertoire holds about 160,000 clones, with roughly 80% as singletons. The sequenced sample was PBMCs. These receptors were taken from a male donor in good health and CMV-seropositive. Both conserved end residues are part of each CDR3. D genes are given only for firm matches. Expanded clones are given a class, and other clones once, few, many or no size at all.

-	TRBV29-1	TRBJ2-7	-	CSVVKDSAYEQYF	TGCAGCGTTGTTAAGGACAGTGCCTACGAGCAGTACTTC
TRBD2	TRBV5-5	TRBJ2-5	-	CASSSLAVQETQYF	TGTGCCAGCAGCTCCCTAGCGGTACAAGAGACCCAGTACTTC
TRBD2	TRBV7-9	TRBJ2-4	once	CASSSSGENIQYF	TGTGCCAGCAGTTCTAGCGGAGAAAACATTCAGTACTTC
-	TRBV11-1	TRBJ1-2	-	CASSNRGTFYGYTF	TGTGCCAGCAGCAATAGGGGAACCTTCTATGGCTACACCTTC
-	TRBV18	TRBJ2-7	few	CASSPPSYEQYF	TGTGCCAGCTCACCACCCAGCTACGAGCAGTACTTC
-	TRBV18	TRBJ1-1	-	CASSLSGASTEAFF	TGTGCCAGCTCTTTGAGCGGGGCCTCCACTGAAGCTTTCTTT
-	TRBV7-2	TRBJ2-5	-	CASSPGGYQETQYF	TGTGCCAGCAGCCCAGGGGGGTACCAAGAGACCCAGTACTTC
-	TRBV7-3	TRBJ1-1	-	CASSKIRGWEGTGTEAFF	TGTGCCAGCAGCAAAATACGTGGATGGGAGGGGACGGGCACTGAAGCTTTCTTT
TRBD2	TRBV6-6	TRBJ2-2	-	CASTQTGLAAGELFF	TGTGCCAGCACTCAAACGGGACTAGCAGCCGGGGAGCTGTTTTTT
TRBD2	TRBV7-6	TRBJ2-7	-	CASSSGTSGRHDEQYF	TGTGCCAGCAGCTCGGGGACTAGCGGGAGACACGACGAGCAGTACTTC
-	TRBV7-9	TRBJ2-1	-	CSSSQGRFSEQFF	TGTTCCAGCAGCCAGGGGCGGTTTAGTGAGCAGTTCTTC
-	TRBV25-1	TRBJ2-7	-	CASNRGTYEQYF	TGTGCCAGCAATAGAGGGACCTACGAGCAGTACTTC
-	TRBV19	TRBJ2-1	few	CASSMGGGRNEQFF	TGTGCCAGTAGTATGGGAGGAGGGCGGAATGAGCAGTTCTTC
-	TRBV4-2	TRBJ2-5	-	CASSQGQEPRGETQYF	TGTGCCAGCAGCCAAGGACAGGAACCCCGAGGGGAGACCCAGTACTTC
TRBD1	TRBV28	TRBJ2-7	-	CASRTPGGQAPYEQYF	TGTGCCAGCAGAACCCCCGGGGGACAGGCGCCCTACGAGCAGTACTTC
TRBD1	TRBV5-6	TRBJ2-2	-	CASSPGTGPTGELFF	TGTGCCAGCAGCCCCGGGACAGGACCCACCGGGGAGCTGTTTTTT
TRBD2	TRBV18	TRBJ2-3	-	CASSPGLAVTDTQYF	TGTGCCAGCTCGCCGGGACTAGCGGTCACAGATACGCAGTATTTT
TRBD2	TRBV6-5	TRBJ2-1	-	CASSYGTSGNEQFF	TGTGCCAGCAGTTACGGGACTAGCGGGAATGAGCAGTTCTTC
TRBD1	TRBV14	TRBJ2-5	-	CASSEGSGQGRETQYF	TGTGCCAGCAGCGAGGGCTCAGGACAGGGACGGGAGACCCAGTACTTC
-	TRBV5-8	TRBJ2-7	-	CASSFRTGAYEQYF	TGTGCCAGCAGCTTCCGGACTGGGGCCTACGAGCAGTACTTC
-	TRBV7-9	TRBJ2-7	-	CASSLVFGDIYEQYF	TGTGCCAGCAGCTTAGTATTTGGGGACATCTACGAGCAGTACTTC
-	TRBV30	TRBJ2-2	-	CAWSVEGNTGELFF	TGTGCCTGGAGTGTAGAGGGGAACACCGGGGAGCTGTTTTTT
-	TRBV19	TRBJ1-2	-	CASSIVVEGYGYTF	TGTGCCAGTAGTATCGTCGTTGAGGGCTATGGCTACACCTTC
TRBD2	TRBV27	TRBJ2-1	few	CASSFQRDYNEQFF	TGTGCCAGCAGTTTCCAGCGGGACTACAATGAGCAGTTCTTC
-	TRBV30	TRBJ1-6	-	CACTGQRSSYNSPLHF	TGTGCCTGCACAGGACAGAGGAGCTCCTATAATTCACCCCTCCACTTT